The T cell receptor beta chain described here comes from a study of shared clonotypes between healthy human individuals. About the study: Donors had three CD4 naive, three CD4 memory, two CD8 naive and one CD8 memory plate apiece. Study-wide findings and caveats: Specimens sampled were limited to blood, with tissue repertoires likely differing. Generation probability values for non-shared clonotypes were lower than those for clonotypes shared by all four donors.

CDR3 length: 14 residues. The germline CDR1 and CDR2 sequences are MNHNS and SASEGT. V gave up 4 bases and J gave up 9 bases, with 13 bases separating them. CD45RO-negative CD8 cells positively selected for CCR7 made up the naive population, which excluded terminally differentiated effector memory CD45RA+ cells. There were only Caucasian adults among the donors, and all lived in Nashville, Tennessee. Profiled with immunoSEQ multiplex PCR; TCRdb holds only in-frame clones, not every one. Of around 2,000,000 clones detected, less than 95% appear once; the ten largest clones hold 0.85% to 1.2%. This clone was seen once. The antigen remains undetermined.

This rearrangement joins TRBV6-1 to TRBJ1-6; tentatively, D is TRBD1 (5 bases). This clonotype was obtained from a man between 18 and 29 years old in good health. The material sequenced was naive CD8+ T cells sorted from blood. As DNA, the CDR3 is TGTGCCAGCAGTGGCCAGGGAAATAGTTCACCCCTCCACTTT. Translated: CASSGQGNSSPLHF.